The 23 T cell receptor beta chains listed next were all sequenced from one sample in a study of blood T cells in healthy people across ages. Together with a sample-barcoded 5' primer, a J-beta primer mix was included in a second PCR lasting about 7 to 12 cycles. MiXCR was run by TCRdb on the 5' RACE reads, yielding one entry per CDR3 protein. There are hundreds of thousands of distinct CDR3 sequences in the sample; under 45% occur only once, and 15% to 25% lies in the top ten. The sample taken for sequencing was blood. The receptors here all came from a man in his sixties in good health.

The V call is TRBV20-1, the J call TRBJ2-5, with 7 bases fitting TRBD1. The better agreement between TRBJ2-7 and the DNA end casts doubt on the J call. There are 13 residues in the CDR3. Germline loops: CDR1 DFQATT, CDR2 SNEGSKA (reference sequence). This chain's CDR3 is CSASQGVSYEQYF. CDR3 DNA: TGCAGTGCTAGTCAGGGGGTGTCCTACGAGCAGTACTTC.

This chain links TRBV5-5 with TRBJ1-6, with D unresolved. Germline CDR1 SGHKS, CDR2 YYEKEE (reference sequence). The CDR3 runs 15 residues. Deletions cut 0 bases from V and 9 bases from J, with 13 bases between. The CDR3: CASSLEFGSGSPLHF. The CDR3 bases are TGTGCCAGCAGCTTGGAATTTGGCAGCGGTTCACCCCTCCACTTT.

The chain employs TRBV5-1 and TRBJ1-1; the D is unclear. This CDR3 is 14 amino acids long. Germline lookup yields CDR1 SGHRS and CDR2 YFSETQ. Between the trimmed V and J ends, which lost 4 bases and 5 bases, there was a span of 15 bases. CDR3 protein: CASSLSAAVTEAFF. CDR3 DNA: TGCGCCAGCAGCCTATCCGCCGCGGTTACTGAAGCTTTCTTT.

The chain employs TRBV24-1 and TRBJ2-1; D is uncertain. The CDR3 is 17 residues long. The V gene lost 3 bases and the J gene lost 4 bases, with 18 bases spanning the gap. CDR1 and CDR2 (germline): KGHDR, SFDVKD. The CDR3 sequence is CATSDNWATGSYNEQFF. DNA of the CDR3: TGTGCCACCAGTGATAACTGGGCGACTGGATCTTACAATGAGCAGTTCTTC.

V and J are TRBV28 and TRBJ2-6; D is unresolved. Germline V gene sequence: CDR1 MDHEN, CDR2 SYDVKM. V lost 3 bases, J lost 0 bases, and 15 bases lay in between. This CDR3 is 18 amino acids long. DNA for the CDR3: TGTGCCAGCAGTTTGCCTCCGGCCCCCGGCTCTGGGGCCAACGTCCTGACTTTC. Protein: CASSLPPAPGSGANVLTF.

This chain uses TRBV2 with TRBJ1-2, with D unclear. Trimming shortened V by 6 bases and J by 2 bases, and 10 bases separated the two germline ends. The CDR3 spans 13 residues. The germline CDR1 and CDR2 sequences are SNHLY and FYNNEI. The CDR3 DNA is TGTGCCAGCAGACCGGGTTTCAACTATGGCTACACCTTC. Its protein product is CASRPGFNYGYTF.

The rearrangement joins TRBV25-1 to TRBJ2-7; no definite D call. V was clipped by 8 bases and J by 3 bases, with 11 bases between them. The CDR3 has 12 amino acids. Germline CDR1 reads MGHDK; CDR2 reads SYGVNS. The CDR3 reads CASGRVFYEQYF. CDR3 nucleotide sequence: TGTGCCAGCGGTCGGGTTTTCTACGAGCAGTACTTC.

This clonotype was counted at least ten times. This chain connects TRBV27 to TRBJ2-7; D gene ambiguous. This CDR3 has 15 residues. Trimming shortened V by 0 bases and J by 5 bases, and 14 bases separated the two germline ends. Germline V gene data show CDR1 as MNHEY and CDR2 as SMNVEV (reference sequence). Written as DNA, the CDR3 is TGTGCCAGCAGTTTATCCCCAGACCCGGACCACGAGCAGTACTTC. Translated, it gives CASSLSPDPDHEQYF.

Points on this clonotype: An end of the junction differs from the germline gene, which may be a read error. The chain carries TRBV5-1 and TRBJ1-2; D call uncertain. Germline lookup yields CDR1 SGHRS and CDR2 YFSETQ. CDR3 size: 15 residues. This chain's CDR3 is CASSLVGSGHTGCTF. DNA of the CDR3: TGCGCCAGCAGCTTGGTAGGCAGCGGTCATACTGGCTGCACCTTC.

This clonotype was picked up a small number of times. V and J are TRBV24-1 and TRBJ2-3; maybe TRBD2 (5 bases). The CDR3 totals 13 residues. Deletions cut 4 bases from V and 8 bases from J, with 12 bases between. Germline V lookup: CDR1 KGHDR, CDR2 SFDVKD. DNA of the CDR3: TGTGCCACCAGTGAAAGGGAGAGAGGTACGCAGTATTTT. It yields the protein CATSERERGTQYF.

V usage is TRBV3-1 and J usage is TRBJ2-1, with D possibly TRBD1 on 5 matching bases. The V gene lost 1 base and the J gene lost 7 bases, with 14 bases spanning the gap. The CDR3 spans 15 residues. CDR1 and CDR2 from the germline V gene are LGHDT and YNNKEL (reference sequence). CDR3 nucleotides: TGTGCCAGCAGCCAAGGGACACCTACTTCTAATGAGCAGTTCTTC. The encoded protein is CASSQGTPTSNEQFF.

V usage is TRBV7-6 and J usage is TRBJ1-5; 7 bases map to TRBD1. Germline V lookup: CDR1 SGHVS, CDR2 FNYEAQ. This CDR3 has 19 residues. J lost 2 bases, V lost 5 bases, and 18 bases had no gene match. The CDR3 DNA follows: TGTGCCAGCAGCCTTACGAGGCCGACAGGGTCGGGTGGCAATCAGCCCCAGCATTTT. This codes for CASSLTRPTGSGGNQPQHF.

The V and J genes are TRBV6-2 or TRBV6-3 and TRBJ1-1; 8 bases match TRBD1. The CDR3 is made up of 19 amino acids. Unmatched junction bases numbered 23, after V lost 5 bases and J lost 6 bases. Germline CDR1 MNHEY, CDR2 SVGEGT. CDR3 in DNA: TGTGCCAGCAGTACCGGCCCGGGACAGGATTGGAGCCCGAAAGCTGAAGCTTTCTTT. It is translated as CASSTGPGQDWSPKAEAFF.

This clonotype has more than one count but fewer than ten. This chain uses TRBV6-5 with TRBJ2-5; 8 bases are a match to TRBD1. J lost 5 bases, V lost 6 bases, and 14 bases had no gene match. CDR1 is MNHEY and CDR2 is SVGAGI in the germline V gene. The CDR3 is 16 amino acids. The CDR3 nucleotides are TGTGCCAGCAGCTCCCAGGGGGCAAGTTCAGGGGAGACCCAGTACTTC. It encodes CASSSQGASSGETQYF.

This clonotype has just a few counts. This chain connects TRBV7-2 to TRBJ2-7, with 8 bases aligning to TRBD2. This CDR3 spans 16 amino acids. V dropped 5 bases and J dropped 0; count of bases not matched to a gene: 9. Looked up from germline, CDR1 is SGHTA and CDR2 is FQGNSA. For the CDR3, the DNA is TGTGCCAGCAGCCCCACCGGTAGCGGGAACTCCTACGAGCAGTACTTC. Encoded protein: CASSPTGSGNSYEQYF.

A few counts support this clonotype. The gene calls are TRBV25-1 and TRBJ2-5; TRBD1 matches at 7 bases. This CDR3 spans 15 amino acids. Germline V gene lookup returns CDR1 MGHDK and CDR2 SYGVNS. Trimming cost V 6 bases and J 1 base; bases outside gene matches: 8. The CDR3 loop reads CASRKTGTAQETQYF. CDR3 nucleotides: TGTGCCAGCAGGAAGACCGGGACAGCCCAAGAGACCCAGTACTTC.

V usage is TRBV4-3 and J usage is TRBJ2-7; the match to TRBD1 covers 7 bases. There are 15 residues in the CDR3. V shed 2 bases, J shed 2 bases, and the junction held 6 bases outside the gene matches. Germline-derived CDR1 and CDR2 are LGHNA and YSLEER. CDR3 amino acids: CASSQFGQAPYEQYF. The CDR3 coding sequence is TGCGCCAGCAGCCAATTCGGACAGGCTCCCTACGAGCAGTACTTC.

CDR3 sequence (DNA): TGTGCCAGCAGCGTAGCGCCCGGTGGCCTAGAAGAGCAGTACTTC. Encoded protein: CASSVAPGGLEEQYF. V gene TRBV9 combines with J gene TRBJ2-7; D not certain. This CDR3 is 15 amino acids long. Trimming stripped 0 bases from V and 7 bases from J, with 17 bases between. From germline, CDR1 is SGDLS and CDR2 YYNGEE. The full variable domain, completed using reference TRBV9 and TRBJ2-7, is DSGVTQTPKHLITATGQRVTLRCSPRSGDLSVYWYQQSLDQGLQFLIQYYNGEERAKGNILERFSAQQFPDLHSELNLSSLELGDSALYFCASSVAPGGLEEQYFGPGTRLTVT.

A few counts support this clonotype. The chain's CDR3 is CASSSSGTGRYGYTF. In DNA form, the CDR3 reads TGTGCCAGCAGCAGCTCCGGGACGGGAAGGTATGGCTACACCTTC. This chain joins TRBV5-8 and TRBJ1-2; D perhaps matches TRBD1 (5 bases). The CDR3 totals 15 residues. Trimming took 4 bases from V and 5 from J, leaving 18 bases between them. The germline CDR1 and CDR2 sequences are SGHTS and YDEGEE.

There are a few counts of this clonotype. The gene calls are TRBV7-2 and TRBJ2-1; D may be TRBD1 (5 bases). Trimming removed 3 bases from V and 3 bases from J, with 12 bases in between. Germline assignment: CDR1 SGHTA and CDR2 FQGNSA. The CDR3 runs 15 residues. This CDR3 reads CASSFRQLNYNEQFF. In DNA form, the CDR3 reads TGTGCCAGCAGCTTCAGACAGCTAAACTACAATGAGCAGTTCTTC. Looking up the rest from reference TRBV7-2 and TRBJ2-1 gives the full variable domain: GAGVSQSPSNKVTEKGKDVELRCDPISGHTALYWYRQSLGQGLEFLIYFQGNSAPDKSGLPSDRFSAERTGGSVSTLTIQRTQQEDSAVYLCASSFRQLNYNEQFFGPGTRLTVL.

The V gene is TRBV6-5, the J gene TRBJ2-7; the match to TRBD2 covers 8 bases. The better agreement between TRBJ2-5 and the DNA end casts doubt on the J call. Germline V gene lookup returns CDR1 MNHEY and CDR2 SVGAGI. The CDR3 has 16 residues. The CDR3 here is CASSYLSGGRQETQYF. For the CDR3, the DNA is TGTGCCAGCAGTTACCTTTCGGGGGGGCGCCAAGAGACCCAGTACTTC.

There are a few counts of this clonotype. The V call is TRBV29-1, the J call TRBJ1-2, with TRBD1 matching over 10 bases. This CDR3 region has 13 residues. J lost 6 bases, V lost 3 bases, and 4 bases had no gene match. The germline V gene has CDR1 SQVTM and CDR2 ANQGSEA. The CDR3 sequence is CSVEFGTGDGYTF. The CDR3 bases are TGCAGCGTTGAGTTCGGGACAGGGGATGGCTACACCTTC.

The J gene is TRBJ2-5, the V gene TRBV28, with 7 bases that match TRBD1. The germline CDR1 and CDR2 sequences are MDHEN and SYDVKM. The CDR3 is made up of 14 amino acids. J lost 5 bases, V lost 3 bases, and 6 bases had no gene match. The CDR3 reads CASSFLRGQETQYF. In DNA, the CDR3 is TGTGCCAGCAGTTTTTTGAGGGGGCAGGAGACCCAGTACTTC. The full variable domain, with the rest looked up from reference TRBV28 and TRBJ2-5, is DVKVTQSSRYLVKRTGEKVFLECVQDMDHENMFWYRQDPGLGLRLIYFSYDVKMKEKGDIPEGYSVSREKKERFSLILESASTNQTSMYLCASSFLRGQETQYFGPGTRLLVL.